This passage covers 24 T cell receptor beta chains from one sample sequenced in a study of blood T cell repertoires in COVID-19. Sequencing was performed with immunoSEQ multiplex PCR; in TCRdb, only in-frame clones are kept and a portion is missing. This table has approximately 120,000 clones, 70% to 90% appearing once. Sequenced material: peripheral blood. The receptors shown here come from a woman of 80 years or more with acute or convalescent COVID-19.

For this clone: This CDR3 is also generated by other DNA sequences in the sample. V and J are TRBV4-2 and TRBJ1-5; the D is unclear. CDR1 LGHNA and CDR2 YNFKEQ come from the germline V gene. The V and J ends lost 0 bases and 2 bases respectively, with 8 bases between them. This CDR3 has 15 residues. In DNA form, the CDR3 reads TGTGCCAGCAGCCAAGAACGAAGAGGCAATCAGCCCCAGCATTTT. Protein product: CASSQERRGNQPQHF.

The chain couples TRBV7-3 to TRBJ2-1; the match to TRBD2 covers 9 bases. The CDR3 extends over 16 amino acids. V gave up 8 bases and J gave up 1 base; unmatched junction bases: 9. The germline V gene encodes CDR1 SGHTA and CDR2 FQGTGA. Here the CDR3 DNA reads TGTGCCAGCGCCCTAGCGGGAAATCCTTCCTACAATGAGCAGTTCTTC. This codes for CASALAGNPSYNEQFF.

This clone was counted a few times. V and J are TRBV5-6 and TRBJ2-1, with TRBD2 matching over 7 bases. Trimming removed 3 bases from V and 9 bases from J; junction bases left unmatched: 9. Germline V gene data show CDR1 as SGHDT and CDR2 as YYEEEE. This CDR3 comprises 14 residues. The CDR3 bases are TGTGCCAGCAGCTGGGGGAGGGCCGTTCCTGAGCAGTTCTTC. It is translated as CASSWGRAVPEQFF.

For this clone: Additional DNA sequences in this sample encode the identical CDR3. The rearrangement links TRBV5-1 to TRBJ2-2, with unresolved D. CDR1 is SGHRS and CDR2 is YFSETQ in the germline V gene. The V end was cut by 0 bases, the J end by 3 bases, with 9 bases between. The length of the CDR3 is 15 residues. The CDR3 reads CASSLAPGYTGELFF. The DNA for the CDR3 is TGCGCCAGCAGCTTGGCCCCCGGTTACACCGGGGAGCTGTTTTTT. Complete variable domain (other parts from reference TRBV5-1 and TRBJ2-2): KAGVTQTPRYLIKTRGQQVTLSCSPISGHRSVSWYQQTPGQGLQFLFEYFSETQRNKGNFPGRFSGRQFSNSRSEMNVSTLELGDSALYLCASSLAPGYTGELFFGEGSRLTVL.

This clone was detected a few times. J is TRBJ1-1 and V is TRBV9, with a possible D match to TRBD1 (6 bases). Germline-derived CDR1 and CDR2 are SGDLS and YYNGEE. This CDR3 comprises 14 residues. V gave up 3 bases and J gave up 3 bases, with 12 bases separating them. The CDR3 DNA follows: TGTGCCAGCAGCGGTCGGACAGCGGACACTGAAGCTTTCTTT. This translates into CASSGRTADTEAFF.

The chain links TRBV19 to TRBJ1-4, with D perhaps matching TRBD1 (5 bases). Germline-derived CDR1 and CDR2 are LNHDA and SQIVND (reference sequence). Trimming removed 5 bases at V and 5 bases at J, with 15 bases between. The CDR3 sequence is 15 residues long. CDR3 DNA sequence: TGTGCCAGTAGTCCCGCCGGGGGTTCCAATGAAAAACTGTTTTTT. Encoded protein: CASSPAGGSNEKLFF.

This chain connects TRBV15 to TRBJ2-5, with TRBD2 identical over 15 bases. J gave up 6 bases and V 5 bases, and 7 bases lay outside the gene matches. The CDR3 totals 16 residues. Per germline, CDR1 LNHNV and CDR2 YYDKDF (reference sequence). The CDR3, as DNA: TGTGCCACCAGCCGGACTAGCGGGAGGGTTATGAAGACCCAGTACTTC. Its protein product is CATSRTSGRVMKTQYF.

V gene TRBV5-3 combines with J gene TRBJ2-3, with 9 bases that match TRBD1. TRBV5-3 is an ORF, with its function uncertain. The CDR3 contains 15 residues. The V segment lost 2 bases and the J segment 4 bases; nucleotides outside the gene matches: 5. CDR3 protein: CARSLHRGRADTQYF. The CDR3 nucleotides are TGTGCCAGAAGCTTACACAGGGGGCGGGCAGATACGCAGTATTTT.

The chain recombines TRBV5-4 with TRBJ1-1, with D maybe TRBD1 (5 bases). The CDR3 covers 11 residues. Germline loops: CDR1 SGHNT, CDR2 YYREEE (reference sequence). V dropped 6 bases and J dropped 5 bases, with 8 bases sitting between them. The DNA for the CDR3 is TGTGCCAGCATGGGGGGGACTGAAGCTTTCTTT. It encodes CASMGGTEAFF.

This chain uses TRBV7-2 with TRBJ2-3; D is perhaps TRBD2 (6 bases). There are 15 residues in the CDR3. Trimming stripped 0 bases from V and 6 bases from J, with 13 bases between. Per germline, CDR1 SGHTA and CDR2 FQGNSA. This CDR3 reads CASSLARAGLDTQYF. The CDR3 region has the DNA TGTGCCAGCAGCTTAGCGCGGGCGGGGCTCGATACGCAGTATTTT.

The chain carries TRBV19 and TRBJ2-3; the match to TRBD2 covers 9 bases. Trimming removed 3 bases from V and 1 base from J; junction bases left unmatched: 2. This CDR3 is 15 amino acids long. The V gene's germline CDR1 is LNHDA and CDR2 SQIVND (reference sequence). Here the CDR3 reads CASSIWTSGTDTQYF. In DNA, the CDR3 is TGTGCCAGTAGTATCTGGACTAGCGGCACAGATACGCAGTATTTT.

The V call is TRBV7-3, the J call TRBJ2-5; 7 nucleotides match TRBD2. The germline CDR1 and CDR2 sequences are SGHTA and FQGTGA. This CDR3 has 13 residues. Trimming took 5 bases from V and 2 from J; bases not matched to a gene: 2. CDR3 loop: CASSLGGQETQYF. CDR3 nucleotide sequence: TGTGCCAGCAGCCTGGGAGGGCAAGAGACCCAGTACTTC.

The chain uses TRBV6-6 and TRBJ2-5; the match to TRBD2 covers 13 bases. Germline CDR1 and CDR2: MNHNY and SVGAGI (reference sequence). The CDR3 covers 16 residues. With 6 bases clipped from V and 2 bases from J, the junction kept 6 bases outside the gene matches. CDR3 residues: CASRWTSGSRQETQYF. CDR3 sequence (DNA): TGTGCCAGCAGATGGACTAGCGGGAGTCGGCAAGAGACCCAGTACTTC.

V gene TRBV13 combines with J gene TRBJ2-7; 7 bases map to TRBD1. V lost 5 bases, J lost 5 bases, and 9 bases stayed unmatched. The germline V gene encodes CDR1 PRHDT and CDR2 FYEKMQ (reference sequence). CDR3 length: 14 residues. The CDR3 region has the DNA TGTGCCAGCAGCCAAGGGGACAGCCTCCACGAGCAGTACTTC. Its translation is CASSQGDSLHEQYF.

This clone was observed a few times. CDR3 protein: CASSDQREYTGELFF. In DNA form, the CDR3 reads TGTGCCAGCAGTGACCAGCGGGAGTACACCGGGGAGCTGTTTTTT. V is TRBV6-2 or TRBV6-3 and J is TRBJ2-2; 8 bases match TRBD2. Germline CDR1 MNHEY, CDR2 SVGEGT. There are 15 residues in the CDR3. Unmatched junction bases numbered 5, after V lost 5 bases and J lost 3 bases.

The chain joins TRBV5-3 to TRBJ1-5, with D uncertain. TRBV5-3 is recorded as an ORF, its role being uncertain. The CDR3 totals 11 residues. V lost 2 bases and J lost 6, with 3 bases in between. CDR3 DNA sequence: TGTGCCAGAAGCTTCGGTCAGCCCCAGCATTTT. This gives the protein CARSFGQPQHF.

The gene calls are TRBV4-3 and TRBJ1-6; D is possibly TRBD1 (6 bases). V was trimmed by 0 bases and J by 7 bases, leaving 10 bases between them. The germline V gene has CDR1 LGHNA and CDR2 YSLEER. This CDR3 is built from 15 residues. CDR3 in amino acids: CASSQEHTGNSPLHF. The CDR3 DNA reads as TGCGCCAGCAGCCAAGAACATACAGGGAATTCACCCCTCCACTTT.

The chain carries TRBV18 and TRBJ2-2, with D perhaps TRBD1 (5 bases). V lost 1 base and J 1 base, leaving 13 bases between the germline ends. CDR1 is KGHSH and CDR2 is LQKENI in the germline V gene. This CDR3 region has 17 residues. CDR3 sequence (DNA): TGTGCCAGCTCACCACGGGCTGGGGCAGGGAACACCGGGGAGCTGTTTTTT. This sequence encodes CASSPRAGAGNTGELFF.

The rearrangement links TRBV5-1 to TRBJ2-2; the D gene is possibly TRBD1 (5 bases). The ends were cut back, 0 bases at V and 6 bases at J, with 15 bases in the middle. Germline CDR1 SGHRS, CDR2 YFSETQ. This CDR3 region has 16 residues. Written as DNA, the CDR3 is TGCGCCAGCAGCTTGGCAGGGCCGATGAGGCCCGGGGAGCTGTTTTTT. It encodes CASSLAGPMRPGELFF.

The chain employs TRBV19 and TRBJ1-1, with D possibly TRBD1 on 6 matching bases. The CDR3 has 16 residues. Trimming took 5 bases from V and 6 from J, leaving 22 bases between them. Germline values: CDR1 LNHDA, CDR2 SQIVND (reference sequence). CDR3 amino acids: CASSFRQAGGGAEAFF. CDR3 in DNA: TGTGCCAGTAGTTTCCGACAGGCGGGTGGTGGGGCTGAAGCTTTCTTT.

This clone was observed a single time. The chain is built from TRBV6-5 and TRBJ1-6, with D unresolved. This CDR3 spans 15 amino acids. Germline assignment: CDR1 MNHEY and CDR2 SVGAGI. The germline V and J ends were trimmed by 0 bases and 8 bases, with 11 bases remaining between them. The CDR3 coding sequence is TGTGCCAGCAGTTACTCGGGTCCTCAGGATTCACCCCTCCACTTT. Its translation is CASSYSGPQDSPLHF.

The V and J genes are TRBV6-5 and TRBJ1-1; D is unclear. This CDR3 is built from 13 residues. V was pared by 5 bases and J by 11 bases, with 18 bases between. Germline loops: CDR1 MNHEY, CDR2 SVGAGI. As DNA, the CDR3 is TGTGCCAGCAGTCTGGAGGCCCAGACCGAGGCTTTCTTT. Translation gives CASSLEAQTEAFF.

V usage is TRBV2 and J usage is TRBJ2-7; D possibly corresponds to TRBD1 (5 bases). Germline CDR1 SNHLY, CDR2 FYNNEI. The CDR3 sequence is 12 residues long. V lost 3 bases and J lost 6, with 9 bases in between. DNA for the CDR3: TGTGCCAGCAGTGATTTAGGGGCCGAGCAGTACTTC. Translation gives CASSDLGAEQYF. Full variable domain (missing parts from reference TRBV2 and TRBJ2-7): EPEVTQTPSHQVTQMGQEVILRCVPISNHLYFYWYRQILGQKVEFLVSFYNNEISEKSEIFDDQFSVERPDGSNFTLKIRSTKLEDSAMYFCASSDLGAEQYFGPGTRLTVT.

CDR3 sequence (DNA): TGCGCCAGCAGTGGGTCCGGGAAGAGCACAGATACGCAGTATTTT. Its protein is CASSGSGKSTDTQYF. V usage is TRBV10-2 and J usage is TRBJ2-3; the D gene is possibly TRBD2 (5 bases). CDR1 and CDR2 from the germline V gene are WSHSY and SAAADI. Trimming took off 4 bases at V and 0 bases at J, with 11 bases between the two ends. CDR3 size: 15 residues.